These 14 T cell receptor beta chains came from one sample sequenced in a study of radiotherapy plus CTLA-4 blockade in lung cancer. Sequencing was performed with immunoSEQ multiplex PCR; in TCRdb, only in-frame clones are kept and a portion is missing. The profile covers 30,000 to 35,000 clones, with roughly 71% appearing a single time and 3.5% to 4.5% taken by the ten largest. The sample here was peripheral blood, taken from a patient treated with radiotherapy plus ipilimumab. The receptors were gathered from a human donor with non-small cell lung cancer who had stable disease on radiotherapy plus ipilimumab.

The gene calls are TRBV7-2 and TRBJ2-1; the match to TRBD2 covers 11 bases. The CDR3 sequence is 17 residues long. Germline loops: CDR1 SGHTA, CDR2 FQGNSA. J was trimmed by 1 base and V by 4 bases; bases with no gene match: 6. CDR3 in amino acids: CASSSRTSGSSYNEQFF. CDR3 DNA: TGTGCCAGCAGCTCCCGGACTAGCGGGTCTTCCTACAATGAGCAGTTCTTC.

The chain combines TRBV5-1 with TRBJ2-2; D may be TRBD2 (5 bases). CDR3 size: 17 residues. Trimming shortened V by 4 bases and J by 1 base, and 17 bases separated the two germline ends. CDR1 and CDR2 (germline): SGHRS, YFSETQ. The CDR3 DNA sequence: TGCGCCAGCAGCCAACCCCCGGACGGGAAGAACACCGGGGAGCTGTTTTTT. Its translation is CASSQPPDGKNTGELFF.

The rearrangement joins TRBV6-5 to TRBJ2-5, with D perhaps TRBD1 or TRBD2 (7 bases each). The length of the CDR3 is 15 residues. Germline CDR1 MNHEY, CDR2 SVGAGI. V was shortened by 2 bases and J by 5 bases, with 15 bases between the two germline ends. CDR3 nucleotide sequence: TGTGCCAGCAGTTACCACGGGACAGCGGGGGAGACCCAGTACTTC. Translating it yields CASSYHGTAGETQYF.

This clone was observed a single time. J is TRBJ2-7 and V is TRBV7-9; TRBD2 is a possible D gene (6 bases). The germline V and J ends were trimmed by 4 bases and 5 bases, with 27 bases remaining between them. This CDR3 spans 18 amino acids. Germline loops: CDR1 SEHNR, CDR2 FQNEAQ (reference sequence). The CDR3 region is CASSSHRTREMGWDEQYF. For the CDR3, the DNA is TGTGCCAGCAGCTCCCATAGGACGCGGGAAATGGGGTGGGACGAGCAGTACTTC. Combining the CDR3 with reference TRBV7-9 and TRBJ2-7 gives the whole variable domain DTGVSQNPRHKITKRGQNVTFRCDPISEHNRLYWYRQTLGQGPEFLTYFQNEAQLEKSRLLSDRFSAERPKGSFSTLEIQRTEQGDSAMYLCASSSHRTREMGWDEQYFGPGTRLTVT.

The chain employs TRBV4-1 and TRBJ2-3; the match to TRBD2 covers 10 bases. With V trimmed by 1 base and J by 4 bases, 8 bases remained unmatched. The germline gives CDR1 MGHRA, CDR2 YSYEKL. CDR3 length: 17 amino acids. CDR3 in amino acids: CASSQAKVAGGADTQYF. In DNA, the CDR3 is TGCGCCAGCAGCCAAGCCAAAGTAGCGGGAGGAGCAGATACGCAGTATTTT.

The chain has TRBV7-2 and TRBJ2-1; the match to TRBD2 covers 10 bases. Germline assignment: CDR1 SGHTA and CDR2 FQGNSA. V lost 5 bases to trimming and J lost 7 bases; unmatched junction nucleotides: 8. The CDR3 loop spans 15 amino acids. As DNA, the CDR3 is TGTGCCAGCAGCCTTCTTGGACTAGCGGAAAATGAGCAGTTCTTC. Encoded protein: CASSLLGLAENEQFF.

This clone is medium-sized (0.01 to 0.1%) in the sample. The J gene is TRBJ2-7, the V gene TRBV7-6; 10 bases line up with TRBD1. The germline gives CDR1 SGHVS, CDR2 FNYEAQ. CDR3 length: 15 residues. The V segment lost 4 bases and the J segment 3 bases; nucleotides outside the gene matches: 6. CDR3 loop: CASSSIRDRGYEQYF. In DNA, the CDR3 is TGTGCCAGCAGCTCGATCCGGGACAGGGGCTACGAGCAGTACTTC. The full variable domain, its missing parts supplied by reference TRBV7-6 and TRBJ2-7, is GAGVSQSPRYKVTKRGQDVALRCDPISGHVSLYWYRQALGQGPEFLTYFNYEAQQDKSGLPNDRFSAERPEGSISTLTIQRTEQRDSAMYRCASSSIRDRGYEQYFGPGTRLTVT.

In its sample, this clone was seen a few times. The V gene is TRBV4-2, the J gene TRBJ1-1; tentatively, D is TRBD1 (6 bases). The CDR3 consists of 15 residues. Germline assignment: CDR1 LGHNA and CDR2 YNFKEQ. The germline V and J ends were trimmed by 0 bases and 7 bases, with 15 bases remaining between them. CDR3 bases: TGTGCCAGCAGCCAAGAAGGGAGCAGGGGCGGTGAAGCTTTCTTT. This encodes CASSQEGSRGGEAFF.

The table lists this clone with a few counts. The chain uses TRBV19 and TRBJ2-7, with a possible D match to TRBD1 (6 bases). In germline, CDR1 is LNHDA, CDR2 SQIVND (reference sequence). This CDR3 has 17 residues. Trimming cost V 6 bases and J 3 bases, with 24 bases left between them. The DNA of the CDR3 is TGTGCCAGTAGCACCGGGACAACAAAGAAAAAATACTACGAGCAGTACTTC. This encodes CASSTGTTKKKYYEQYF.

The chain joins TRBV7-2 to TRBJ2-3; D is uncertain. The germline V and J ends were trimmed by 4 bases and 4 bases, with 6 bases remaining between them. This CDR3 region has 12 residues. Germline V gene data show CDR1 as SGHTA and CDR2 as FQGNSA. The CDR3 here is CASSSPPDTQYF. CDR3 DNA: TGTGCCAGCAGCTCGCCGCCAGATACGCAGTATTTT.

The chain couples TRBV30 to TRBJ2-3; 9 bases line up with TRBD2. Germline CDR1 reads GTSNPN; CDR2 reads SVGIG (reference sequence). V trimming: 0 bases; J trimming: 4 bases; junction bases outside the gene matches: 2. This CDR3 is 14 amino acids long. As DNA, the CDR3 is TGTGCCTGGAGTGTGGCGGGAGGGGCAGATACGCAGTATTTT. This codes for CAWSVAGGADTQYF.

This clone was seen a single time. One end of the junction varies from germline; a read error may be responsible. The V call is TRBV7-2, the J call TRBJ2-7; TRBD2 agrees at 11 bases. The CDR3 length is 15 residues. CDR1 is SGHTA and CDR2 is FQGNSA in the germline V gene. This CDR3 reads CASSLQSSGRFEQCF. The CDR3 DNA follows: TGTGCCAGCAGCTTACAGTCTAGCGGGAGGTTCGAGCAGTGCTTC.

The chain combines TRBV19 with TRBJ1-5; the D is unclear. Between the trimmed V and J ends, which lost 0 bases and 0 bases, there was a span of 9 bases. Germline V gene lookup returns CDR1 LNHDA and CDR2 SQIVND (reference sequence). This CDR3 contains 16 residues. Written as DNA, the CDR3 is TGTGCCAGTAGTATAGAGGCAGCCTATAGCAATCAGCCCCAGCATTTT. Its translation is CASSIEAAYSNQPQHF.

The chain couples TRBV5-6 to TRBJ1-2; TRBD1 aligns across 8 bases. The germline gives CDR1 SGHDT, CDR2 YYEEEE. The CDR3 length is 15 residues. With 4 bases clipped from V and 1 base from J, the junction kept 6 bases outside the gene matches. The DNA for the CDR3 is TGTGCCAGCAGCGTCGACAGGGGTATTAACTATGGCTACACCTTC. It encodes CASSVDRGINYGYTF.